The text below deals with one T cell receptor beta chain. No antigen is known for it. Noted treatment: roughly nine-day PBMC culture with coronavirus spike peptide pools or control peptides (ViraFEST assay). The cultures had half their medium swapped for fresh IL-2 medium on days 3 and 7. Sequenced with the Oncomine TCR Beta short-read assay was DNA taken from cultured CD4+ T cells. MiXCR, applied by TCRdb to the PCR reads, yields one record per CDR3 protein. The sample yields about 19,000 distinct CDR3 sequences, about half seen once. This entry is derived from a study of vaccination and CD4 T cells after COVID-19. Study-level information: Cellular stimulation was performed using overlapping spike peptides derived from SARS-CoV-2, HCoV-NL63, HCoV-OC43 and HCoV-229E. Each control culture was treated with a CEFX pool, an HIV-1 Nef pool, or no peptide. Study outcomes and limitations: Recorded median SARS-CoV-2-reactive clonotype numbers increased from about 20 to 38 without reaching significance.

The V gene lost 4 bases and the J gene lost 10 bases, with 23 bases spanning the gap. The germline V gene encodes CDR1 SGHRS and CDR2 YFSETQ. CDR3 length: 15 residues. The J gene is TRBJ1-1, the V gene TRBV5-1, with a tentative D call TRBD1 (6 bases). The sequence was collected from a human donor who had recovered from COVID-19. The starting material was CD4+ T cells from blood, cultured in vitro, obtained before SARS-CoV-2 vaccination. The CDR3: CASSKGDRPAGRAFF. CDR3 coding DNA: TGCGCCAGCAGCAAGGGAGACAGGCCCGCCGGAAGAGCTTTCTTT.